This T cell receptor beta chain was obtained from a study of blood T cell repertoires in COVID-19. In the study overall: From T cells, B-cell-depleted T cells, or PBMCs came the material, which was cDNA or gDNA.

Trimming took 2 bases from V and 11 from J, leaving 13 bases between them. CDR1 and CDR2 (germline): SGHRS, YFSETQ. The CDR3 runs 13 residues. Libraries were prepared by immunoSEQ multiplex PCR; TCRdb keeps only in-frame clonotypes and omits some of them. The sample has 110,000 to 150,000 clones; approximately 85% are singletons. The sample was peripheral blood. V is TRBV5-1 and J is TRBJ2-2; D is undetermined. The source of this sequence is a man in his 70s with acute or convalescent COVID-19. The CDR3 nucleotides read TGCGCCAGCAGCTTCCCTTCCCGGAGTGAGCTGTTTTTT. This sequence encodes CASSFPSRSELFF.